A selection of T cell receptor beta chains follows, all from one sample in a study of shared clonotypes between healthy human individuals. Measured with immunoSEQ multiplex PCR; TCRdb has only the in-frame clones, and not every one. The sample has 950,000 to 1,200,000 clones, roughly 80% seen once. The specimen sequenced was memory CD4+ T cells from PBMCs. The source of these receptors is a man in his late teens or twenties in good health. Some clones in this sample may be carry-over from other donors' samples. Each CDR3 is given with its conserved first and last residue. D genes are given only for firm matches. Clone size appears in some rows only: once, few, many, or a class for an expanded clone.

v_gene	j_gene	abundance	d_gene	CDR3aa	CDR3nt
TRBV6-5	TRBJ1-1	-	-	CASSWGGSQNTEAFF	TGTGCCAGCAGTTGGGGGGGTTCTCAGAACACTGAAGCTTTCTTT
TRBV6-6	TRBJ1-4	-	TRBD1	CASSYSDRAGEKLFF	TGTGCCAGCAGTTACTCAGACAGGGCCGGGGAAAAACTGTTTTTT
TRBV19	TRBJ2-3	-	TRBD2	CASSSGAGGSTDTQYF	TGTGCCAGTAGTAGTGGAGCGGGAGGGTCCACAGATACGCAGTATTTT
TRBV7-7	TRBJ2-5	-	TRBD2	CASSLSSGKETQYF	TGTGCCAGCAGCTTATCTAGCGGGAAAGAGACCCAGTACTTC
TRBV11-3	TRBJ2-2	-	TRBD1	CASSTGGANTGELFF	TGTGCCAGCAGTACAGGGGGCGCGAACACCGGGGAGCTGTTTTTT
TRBV4-3	TRBJ1-5	-	TRBD1	CASSLTGDGQPQHF	TGCGCCAGCAGCCTTACAGGGGATGGCCAGCCCCAGCATTTT
TRBV5-1	TRBJ2-5	-	TRBD1	CASSDGTGGQETQYF	TGCGCCAGCAGCGATGGGACAGGGGGCCAAGAGACCCAGTACTTC
TRBV11-2	TRBJ2-7	-	-	CASSWTPLGYVGEQYF	TGTGCCAGCAGCTGGACACCTCTCGGGTATGTGGGCGAGCAGTACTTC
TRBV18	TRBJ2-2	-	TRBD1	CASSPQGAAGELFF	TGTGCCAGCTCCCCACAGGGGGCCGCCGGGGAGCTGTTTTTT
TRBV7-8	TRBJ1-1	-	-	CASSLVESAYGTEAFF	TGTGCCAGCAGCTTGGTAGAGAGCGCATATGGCACTGAAGCTTTCTTT
TRBV18	TRBJ1-4	-	-	CASSPIKRPEEKLFF	TGTGCCAGCTCACCAATTAAGAGGCCGGAGGAAAAACTGTTTTTT
TRBV19	TRBJ2-1	-	TRBD2	CASSGREGRSYNEQFF	TGTGCCAGTAGTGGGAGGGAGGGCCGTTCCTACAATGAGCAGTTCTTC
TRBV7-8	TRBJ1-3	few	-	CASSLSISGNTIYF	TGTGCCAGCAGCTTGTCTATCTCTGGAAACACCATATATTTT
TRBV7-9	TRBJ1-5	-	-	CASSLGATNQPQHF	TGTGCCAGCAGCTTAGGGGCCACCAATCAGCCCCAGCATTTT
TRBV6-1	TRBJ1-4	-	-	CATAAGAREKLFF	TGTGCCACGGCGGCAGGGGCCCGTGAAAAACTGTTTTTT
TRBV5-1	TRBJ1-1	-	-	CASSFAPEGGITEAFF	TGCGCCAGCAGTTTCGCCCCTGAGGGTGGGATCACTGAAGCTTTCTTT
TRBV18	TRBJ2-5	-	TRBD1	CASSPVTGVQETQYF	TGTGCCAGCTCACCCGTCACAGGGGTGCAAGAGACCCAGTACTTC
TRBV6-5	TRBJ1-5	-	-	CASSLTQTSSNQPQHF	TGTGCCAGCAGTTTAACTCAAACGTCCAGCAATCAGCCCCAGCATTTT
TRBV27	TRBJ2-7	once	TRBD1	CASRATGTGAYEQYF	TGTGCCAGCAGGGCAACCGGGACAGGTGCCTACGAGCAGTACTTC
TRBV7-9	TRBJ1-2	-	-	CASNSDTPRGYTF	TGTGCCAGCAACTCCGACACCCCTCGTGGCTACACCTTC
TRBV27	TRBJ2-7	-	TRBD1	CASSSDRGRDEQYF	TGTGCCAGCAGTAGCGACAGGGGGCGCGACGAGCAGTACTTC
TRBV28	TRBJ2-7	-	-	CASLAATGEQYF	TGTGCCAGCCTCGCGGCTACAGGGGAGCAGTACTTC